This entry lists 18 T cell receptor beta chains sequenced from one sample in a study of blood T cell repertoires in COVID-19. Measured with immunoSEQ multiplex PCR; TCRdb has only the in-frame clones, and not every one. The sample contains fewer than 110,000 clones, roughly 84% of which appear only once. Sequencing used peripheral blood. Receptors were obtained from a human donor in a cohort sampled during active COVID-19.

The chain uses TRBV9 and TRBJ2-5, with a possible D match to TRBD1 (5 bases). The CDR3 totals 14 residues. Germline lookup yields CDR1 SGDLS and CDR2 YYNGEE. Deletions cut 4 bases from V and 2 bases from J, with 12 bases between. The CDR3 reads CASSPDILQETQYF. In DNA form, the CDR3 reads TGTGCCAGCAGCCCGGACATACTACAAGAGACCCAGTACTTC.

The chain joins TRBV7-8 to TRBJ2-2; tentative D call: TRBD1 (5 bases). The V end lost 2 bases, the J end lost 0 bases, and 7 bases lay between the germline ends. CDR1 and CDR2 (germline): SGHVS, FQNEAQ. The CDR3 sequence is 15 residues long. The CDR3 region has the DNA TGTGCCAGCAGCTTAAGACAGACGAACACCGGGGAGCTGTTTTTT. Translating gives CASSLRQTNTGELFF.

The chain employs TRBV24-1 and TRBJ1-1; D possibly corresponds to TRBD1 (5 bases). The length of the CDR3 is 13 residues. Germline assignment: CDR1 KGHDR and CDR2 SFDVKD. Trimming removed 3 bases at V and 5 bases at J, with 9 bases between. The CDR3 region is CATSDVRGTEAFF. The CDR3 nucleotides are TGTGCCACCAGTGATGTTCGGGGGACTGAAGCTTTCTTT.

The V and J genes are TRBV5-1 and TRBJ1-2; 7 bases fit TRBD1. The CDR3 runs 17 residues. CDR1 and CDR2 (germline): SGHRS, YFSETQ. The ends lost 4 bases at V and 2 bases at J; junction bases unmatched: 14. As DNA, the CDR3 is TGCGCCAGCAGCCAACCGGGACAGCAATTTCCAAACTATGGCTACACCTTC. Its translation: CASSQPGQQFPNYGYTF.

About this clone: Other DNA sequences in this specimen translate into the identical CDR3. CDR3 residues: CASSSGLAGQETQYF. The CDR3 DNA is TGCGCCAGCAGCTCCGGACTAGCGGGACAAGAGACCCAGTACTTC. The chain employs TRBV5-1 and TRBJ2-5, with 12 bases fitting TRBD2. The CDR3 is made up of 15 amino acids. Germline assignment: CDR1 SGHRS and CDR2 YFSETQ. V was pared by 3 bases and J by 2 bases, with 2 bases of the junction left unmatched.

The chain couples TRBV24-1 to TRBJ1-2; D is possibly TRBD1 (5 bases). Trimming left V 5 bases short and J 8 bases short, with 11 bases between. The CDR3 length is 12 residues. The germline gives CDR1 KGHDR, CDR2 SFDVKD. The CDR3 here is CATSGRDLGYTF. CDR3 DNA: TGTGCCACCAGTGGCCGGGACTTGGGCTACACCTTC.

The J gene is TRBJ2-7, the V gene TRBV14, with TRBD2 as a possible D gene (5 bases). The CDR3 is 11 residues long. Germline-derived CDR1 and CDR2 are SGHDN and FVKESK. V lost 3 bases to trimming and J lost 8 bases, with 8 bases between them. The CDR3 here is CASSQSGKQYV. In nucleotides, the CDR3 is TGTGCCAGCAGCCAGTCGGGAAAGCAGTACGTC.

J is TRBJ2-2 and V is TRBV5-1; TRBD2 agrees at 14 bases. CDR3 length: 22 residues. The trim removed 1 base at V and 8 bases at J, leaving 22 bases unmatched. CDR1 and CDR2 from the germline V gene are SGHRS and YFSETQ. The CDR3 sequence: CASSLPGQGFGPGLAGVGELFF. The CDR3 DNA follows: TGCGCCAGCAGCTTGCCGGGACAGGGGTTCGGCCCGGGACTAGCGGGAGTTGGGGAGCTGTTTTTT.

The chain couples TRBV7-2 to TRBJ2-7, with TRBD1 identical over 9 bases. Germline lookup yields CDR1 SGHTA and CDR2 FQGNSA. This CDR3 comprises 15 residues. V lost 4 bases and J lost 3; bases outside the gene matches: 7. The CDR3 is CASSSGTGLGYEQYF. The CDR3 DNA reads TGTGCCAGCAGCTCCGGGACAGGGCTGGGCTACGAGCAGTACTTC.

The chain employs TRBV5-1 and TRBJ1-6, with no clear D. Trimming took off 3 bases at V and 1 base at J, with 17 bases between the two ends. The germline V gene has CDR1 SGHRS and CDR2 YFSETQ. CDR3 size: 18 residues. For the CDR3, the DNA is TGCGCCAGCAGCTCGTACCCGGGAAGGGATTCCTATAATTCACCCCTCCACTTT. Amino acids: CASSSYPGRDSYNSPLHF.

The chain uses TRBV3-1 (or the pseudogene TRBV3-2) and TRBJ2-7; 9 nucleotides align to TRBD2. Germline V lookup: CDR1 LGHDT, CDR2 YNNKEL (reference sequence). V shed 4 bases, J shed 4 bases, and the junction held 8 bases outside the gene matches. The CDR3 sequence is 15 residues long. DNA for the CDR3: TGTGCCAGCAGCCGAAATAGCGGGAGCCGGTACGAGCAGTACTTC. Its protein is CASSRNSGSRYEQYF.

The V call is TRBV7-9, the J call TRBJ2-3, with 7 bases lining up with TRBD1. The CDR3 covers 15 residues. The V gene's germline CDR1 is SEHNR and CDR2 FQNEAQ (reference sequence). V was clipped by 1 base and J by 2 bases; unmatched bases: 3. The CDR3 DNA is TGTGCCAGCAGCTTAGGGGACAGCCCCACAGATACGCAGTATTTT. Translated: CASSLGDSPTDTQYF.

This clone was recorded only once. V gene TRBV7-2 combines with J gene TRBJ1-3; TRBD1 is a possible D gene (5 bases). CDR1 and CDR2 (germline): SGHTA, FQGNSA. CDR3 size: 16 residues. The germline V and J ends were trimmed by 1 base and 2 bases, with 12 bases remaining between them. As DNA, the CDR3 is TGTGCCAGCAGCTTAGTCCAGGGACTTGCTGGAAACACCATATATTTT. Translation gives CASSLVQGLAGNTIYF.

The rearrangement links TRBV7-3 to TRBJ1-5; D is unclear. The germline V and J ends were trimmed by 5 bases and 6 bases, with 11 bases remaining between them. Looked up from germline, CDR1 is SGHTA and CDR2 is FQGTGA. This CDR3 contains 13 residues. In DNA, the CDR3 is TGTGCCAGCAGCCCCGTGCCCGGTCAGCCCCAGCATTTT. Translating gives CASSPVPGQPQHF.

This rearrangement joins TRBV5-1 to TRBJ2-1, with a weak D call TRBD2 (5 bases). The CDR3 is made up of 13 amino acids. V was pared by 2 bases and J by 16 bases, with 19 bases between. Germline-derived CDR1 and CDR2 are SGHRS and YFSETQ. The CDR3 sequence: CASSLRLTNEPFF. DNA of the CDR3: TGCGCCAGCAGCTTACGACTAACCAATGAGCCCTTCTTC. Together with reference TRBV5-1 and TRBJ2-1, the CDR3 gives the full variable domain: KAGVTQTPRYLIKTRGQQVTLSCSPISGHRSVSWYQQTPGQGLQFLFEYFSETQRNKGNFPGRFSGRQFSNSRSEMNVSTLELGDSALYLCASSLRLTNEPFFGPGTRLTVL.

The chain uses TRBV14 and TRBJ1-3; D gene unclear. Germline assignment: CDR1 SGHDN and CDR2 FVKESK. V lost 2 bases and J 5 bases, leaving 4 bases between the germline ends. This CDR3 spans 12 amino acids. The DNA for the CDR3 is TGTGCCAGCAGCCAATTTAGAAACACCATATATTTT. It codes for CASSQFRNTIYF.

This chain links TRBV5-1 with TRBJ2-1, with D possibly matching TRBD1 (5 bases). The CDR3 loop spans 14 amino acids. Between the trimmed V and J ends, which lost 0 bases and 4 bases, there was a span of 8 bases. Germline V lookup: CDR1 SGHRS, CDR2 YFSETQ. CDR3 DNA: TGCGCCAGCAGCTTGGGACAGACTTACAATGAGCAGTTCTTC. Translation: CASSLGQTYNEQFF.

The chain carries TRBV2 and TRBJ1-2, with 7 bases matching TRBD1. J was trimmed by 8 bases and V by 2 bases; bases with no gene match: 5. From germline, CDR1 is SNHLY and CDR2 FYNNEI. The length of the CDR3 is 13 residues. The chain's CDR3 is CASSEWQGGGYTF. The CDR3 DNA reads TGTGCCAGCAGTGAATGGCAGGGGGGAGGCTACACCTTC. Filled out from reference TRBV2 and TRBJ1-2, the complete variable domain reads EPEVTQTPSHQVTQMGQEVILRCVPISNHLYFYWYRQILGQKVEFLVSFYNNEISEKSEIFDDQFSVERPDGSNFTLKIRSTKLEDSAMYFCASSEWQGGGYTFGSGTRLTVV.